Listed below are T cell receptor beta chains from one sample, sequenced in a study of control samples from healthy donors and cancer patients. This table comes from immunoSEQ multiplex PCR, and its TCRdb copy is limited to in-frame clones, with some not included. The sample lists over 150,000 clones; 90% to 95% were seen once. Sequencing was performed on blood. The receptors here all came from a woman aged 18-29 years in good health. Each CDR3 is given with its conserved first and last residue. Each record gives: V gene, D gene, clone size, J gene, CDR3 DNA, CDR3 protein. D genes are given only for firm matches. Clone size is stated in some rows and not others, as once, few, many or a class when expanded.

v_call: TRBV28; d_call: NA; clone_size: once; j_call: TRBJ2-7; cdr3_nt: TGTGCCAGCAGTCTAACGGCCTCCTACGAGCAGTACTTC; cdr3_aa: CASSLTASYEQYF
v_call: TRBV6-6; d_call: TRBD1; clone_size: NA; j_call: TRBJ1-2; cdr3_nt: TGTGCCAGCAGCTCCGGACAGGGACTCGACTATGGCTACACCTTC; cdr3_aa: CASSSGQGLDYGYTF
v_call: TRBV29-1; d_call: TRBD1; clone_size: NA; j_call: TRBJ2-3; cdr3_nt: TGCAGCTCTGCGGGGGGACAGGGGGGAGGCACAGATACGCAGTATTTT; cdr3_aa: CSSAGGQGGGTDTQYF
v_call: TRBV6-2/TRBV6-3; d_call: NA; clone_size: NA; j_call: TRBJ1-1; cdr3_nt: TGTGCCAGCAGTTACAAGAGGGGTGGAGGAAACACTGAAGCTTTCTTT; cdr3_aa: CASSYKRGGGNTEAFF
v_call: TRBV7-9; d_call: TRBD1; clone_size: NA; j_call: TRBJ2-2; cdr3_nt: TGTGCCAGCAGCTCACGGGACAGGGGAATCGGGGAGCTGTTTTTT; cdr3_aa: CASSSRDRGIGELFF
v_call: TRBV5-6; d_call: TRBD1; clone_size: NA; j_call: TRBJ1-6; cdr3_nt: TGTGCCAGCACCCCGGGACAGCTTTATAATTCACCCCTCCACTTT; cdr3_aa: CASTPGQLYNSPLHF
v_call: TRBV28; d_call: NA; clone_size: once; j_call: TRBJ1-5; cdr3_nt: TGTGCCAGCAGTTTAAACGCGAACAATCAGCCCCAGCATTTT; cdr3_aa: CASSLNANNQPQHF
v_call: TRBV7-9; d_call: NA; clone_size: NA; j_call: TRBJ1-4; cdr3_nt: TGTGCCAGCAGCCCACAGGACTACGCAACTAATGAAAAACTGTTTTTT; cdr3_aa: CASSPQDYATNEKLFF
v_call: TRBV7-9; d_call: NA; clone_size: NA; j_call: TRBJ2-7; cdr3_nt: TGTGCCAGCAGCTTGGGGGGATGGGGGAGCCTCTACGAGCAGTACTTC; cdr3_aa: CASSLGGWGSLYEQYF
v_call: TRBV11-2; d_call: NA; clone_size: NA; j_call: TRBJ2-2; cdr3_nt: TGTGCCAGCAGCTTATTAACCGGGGAGCTGTTTTTT; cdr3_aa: CASSLLTGELFF
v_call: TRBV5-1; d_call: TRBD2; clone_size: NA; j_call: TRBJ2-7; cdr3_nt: TGCGCCAGCAAGGTGGGGCGGGAGCGGGAATGGGAGCAGTACTTC; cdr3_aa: CASKVGREREWEQYF
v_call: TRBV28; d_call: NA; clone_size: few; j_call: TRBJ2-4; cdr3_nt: TGTGCCAGCAGTAGGCGGGGAGAAGATCAGTACTTC; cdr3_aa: CASSRRGEDQYF
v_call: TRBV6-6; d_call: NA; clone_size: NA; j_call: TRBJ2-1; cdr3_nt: TGTGCCAGCAGTTACTCGCTAGCCCCTGAGAATGAGCAGTTCTTC; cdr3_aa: CASSYSLAPENEQFF